This T cell receptor beta chain was profiled in a study of blood T cell repertoires in COVID-19 (dated by TCRdb to the early 2020s). Regarding the research as a whole: Samples covering the acute and convalescent phases of COVID-19 were provided by collaborators in the United States, Italy and Spain. The material from the prospective study consisted of cDNA or gDNA derived from T cells, B-cell-depleted T cells, or PBMCs. Subjects who had been exposed to COVID-19, were actively infected with it, or had recovered from it provided the deeply sampled blood TCRbeta repertoires that made up the dataset. The repertoires were released in a freely available public database meant as a resource for research on the immune response to SARS-CoV-2. Samples were obtained from the ongoing ImmuneRACE study (first 160 participants) and from roughly 1,300 subjects provided by 6 global collaborators. A de-identified subject ID, COVID-19 status, age in years and sex were almost always included in the sample metadata. Where available, HLA class I and class II types were taken from metadata supplied by the sample provider and were not determined by assay-based typing. General findings and caveats noted by the study authors: The amount of clinical and demographic metadata varied by source and participant and was provided uncurated.

A note on this clone: The antigen it recognizes is unknown. Base quality data are lacking; no much larger clone is found one base away.

The immunoSEQ Assay, a bias-controlled multiplex PCR, was used to amplify TCRbeta CDR3 regions from genomic DNA. The published analysis was carried out like this. Within the assay, amplification of reference gene primers was used to estimate how many nucleated cells each sample contained. To quantify the absolute abundance of each unique TCRbeta CDR3 rearrangement, sequence reads were collapsed and filtered. Productive Simpson clonality was computed per sample as the square root of Simpson's diversity index over productive rearrangements. TCRdb took this table from immuneACCESS and kept in-frame rearrangements with V and J called. Such tables lack part of the clones; where checked against another copy, unresolved V genes explain under half of the gap, and the rest is unexplained. D and trimming come from the DNA, and the V and J calls and clone size come from that table. The sample records 300,000 to 450,000 clones, roughly 90% of which are singletons. Clones ranked in the top ten supply 1% of the sample.

In the prospective study, participants were roughly 18 to 90 years old, resided in about two dozen geographic areas of the United States, and were enrolled through a virtual design. In the prospective study, cohorts were assigned on the basis of participant-reported clinical history obtained from a screening survey and a study questionnaire. Recovered participants in ImmuneRACE Cohort 3 were defined as having two consecutive negative NP/OP PCR tests, clearance from a healthcare professional, or resolution of symptoms. In the prospective study, whole blood, serum and a nasopharyngeal or oropharyngeal swab were collected from each participant by mobile phlebotomists. Additional blood draws and questionnaires over a roughly two-month period could optionally be provided by prospective study participants. Before DNA extraction, prospective study blood samples were shipped either frozen or at room temperature.

Trimming at the junction amounts to 5 bases on V and 12 bases on J, and the germline ends lie 11 bases apart. From the cysteine up to the phenylalanine, the CDR3 has a length of 11 residues. This entry keeps only the CDR3 DNA: 33 bases, framed from base 1. CDR1 and CDR2 were assigned from the germline V gene as SGHTA and FQGNSA. The specimen sequenced was PBMCs or T cells enriched from blood (not recorded which). Recombination joined TRBV7-2 with TRBJ2-1; there is no confident call for the D gene. This sequence was found in a woman aged 30 to 39 who had recovered from COVID-19. The DNA sequence is TGTGCCAGCAGCAACCGACAAGGGCAGTTCTTC. It translates as CASSNRQGQFF.